This is a list of T cell receptor beta chains from one sample in a study of vaccination and CD4 T cells after COVID-19. No antigens are known for them. TCRdb reprocessed the PCR reads via MiXCR and lists one record per CDR3 protein. Here the sample spans about 15,000 distinct CDR3 sequences, around a third being singletons. Sequenced sample: cultured CD4+ T cells from blood. Source of these receptors: a human donor with COVID-19. The CDR3 runs from the conserved cysteine through the conserved F or W.

J gene	V gene	CDR3 protein
TRBJ2-3	TRBV7-6	CASSRTSGAADTQYF
TRBJ2-2	TRBV7-6	CASRGLARNTGELFF
TRBJ1-2	TRBV7-3	CASSSTRGGNYGYTF
TRBJ2-7	TRBV28	CASSFPDSNSYEQYF
TRBJ1-5	TRBV20-1	CSARGDGRSNQPQHF
TRBJ2-2	TRBV2	CASRGDSNTGELFF
TRBJ2-7	TRBV7-2	CASSPVSPLAGGSYEQYF
TRBJ2-7	TRBV19	CASSIESGIAYEQYF
TRBJ1-3	TRBV20-1	CSARDSGAVTSGNTIYF
TRBJ1-2	TRBV28	CASSLSTRIEYGYTF
TRBJ2-1	TRBV5-5	CASSLGGGGVWNEQFF
TRBJ2-5	TRBV7-2	CASSLGTAWETQYF
TRBJ1-4	TRBV7-9	CASSLETGGEKLFF
TRBJ2-7	TRBV6-2/TRBV6-3	CASSYIICGGYF
TRBJ2-1	TRBV12-3/TRBV12-4	CASSFDASSYNEQFF
TRBJ2-4	TRBV7-2	CASSANRGFVQYF
TRBJ2-5	TRBV20-1	CSATLQNYQETQYF